This T cell receptor (beta chain) came from a study of T cell responses to AZD1222 COVID-19 vaccine. The germline V gene has CDR1 MDHEN and CDR2 SYDVKM. Trimming shortened V by 6 bases and J by 4 bases, and 18 bases separated the two germline ends. This CDR3 contains 15 residues. The data were produced by immunoSEQ multiplex PCR, yet TCRdb's version contains in-frame clones alone and is incomplete. The table records approximately 150,000 clones, 80% to 95% of them present only once. Study findings and constraints: Seropositive at baseline were only a handful of AZD1222 recipients.

About this clone: Antigen specificity is unknown.

Sequenced material: peripheral blood, taken on day 0 of AZD1222 vaccination. The chain is built from TRBV28 and TRBJ1-2; D possibly corresponds to TRBD1 (6 bases). The source is an adult in good health. CDR3 coding DNA: TGTGCCAGCAGAACGGGGGGCATGACCACCTATGGCTACACCTTC. It encodes CASRTGGMTTYGYTF.